A single sample gave rise to the 32 T cell receptor beta chains below, sequenced in a study of identical twins. One entry per CDR3 protein, called by TCRdb with MiXCR from the 5' RACE reads. The sample contains approximately 600,000 distinct CDR3 sequences, roughly 6.6% of which appear only once. The sample also formed part of further work on yellow fever vaccine responses in identical twins.

The sample consisted of PBMCs. Source of these receptors: a woman younger than 30 in good health.

This clonotype has just a few counts. The genes are TRBV12-3 or TRBV12-4 and TRBJ2-2; 11 positions agree with TRBD1. Trimming cost V 7 bases and J 5 bases; bases outside gene matches: 12. The CDR3 sequence is 17 residues long. CDR3 amino acids: CASTPILDRGRTGELFF. The CDR3, as DNA: TGTGCCAGCACCCCCATATTGGACAGGGGGCGAACCGGGGAGCTGTTTTTT.

This clonotype has a handful of counts. The chain is built from TRBV5-5 and TRBJ2-4, with a tentative D call TRBD2 (7 bases). The V end was cut by 3 bases, the J end by 8 bases, with 18 bases between. This CDR3 has 15 residues. CDR1 is SGHKS, CDR2 YYEKEE, per germline (reference sequence). In DNA form, the CDR3 reads TGTGCCAGCAGCTGGGGGGGGGCCGTGGTGGACATTCAGTACTTC. Its translation: CASSWGGAVVDIQYF.

The chain carries TRBV14 and TRBJ2-7; a possible D gene is TRBD1 (7 bases). The CDR3 is made up of 17 amino acids. The V end was cut by 0 bases, the J end by 3 bases, with 18 bases between. The germline V gene has CDR1 SGHDN and CDR2 FVKESK. The CDR3 nucleotides are TGTGCCAGCAGCCAAGATCTCACAGGGGAGGACATCTACGAGCAGTACGTC. This translates into CASSQDLTGEDIYEQYV.

This sequence joins TRBV6-5 and TRBJ1-5; 7 nucleotides match TRBD1. This CDR3 region has 14 residues. Trimming took 2 bases from V and 3 from J; bases not matched to a gene: 1. CDR1 and CDR2 (germline): MNHEY, SVGAGI. This CDR3 reads CASSYKGANQPQHF. CDR3 nucleotide sequence: TGTGCCAGCAGTTACAAGGGGGCCAATCAGCCCCAGCATTTT.

The V gene is TRBV4-2, the J gene TRBJ2-3, with 8 bases fitting TRBD2. Germline CDR1 and CDR2: LGHNA and YNFKEQ. V lost 4 bases, J lost 0 bases, and 6 bases stayed unmatched. This CDR3 region has 16 residues. The CDR3 nucleotides are TGTGCCAGCAGCCGGTCTTCGGGGGGGAGCACAGATACGCAGTATTTT. The encoded protein is CASSRSSGGSTDTQYF.

Note on this clonotype: The junction and the germline gene differ at one end; a read error may be behind it. The rearrangement joins TRBV2 to TRBJ2-3; D unclear. Germline CDR1 is SNHLY and CDR2 is FYNNEI. CDR3 length equals 14 residues. This chain's CDR3 is CAGSELQFTDTQYF. The CDR3 DNA sequence: TGTGCCGGCAGTGAGTTGCAGTTCACAGATACGCAGTATTTT.

The rearrangement joins TRBV10-3 to TRBJ2-6; D gene ambiguous. Looked up from germline, CDR1 is ENHRY and CDR2 is SYGVKD. CDR3 length: 12 residues. V shed 8 bases and J shed 0 bases, with 2 bases lying between them. The CDR3 DNA follows: TGTGCCATCGGCTCTGGGGCCAACGTCCTGACTTTC. Its translation is CAIGSGANVLTF.

The chain uses TRBV6-1 and TRBJ1-2; 9 nucleotides line up with TRBD1. The CDR3 is made up of 15 amino acids. Germline assignment: CDR1 MNHNS and CDR2 SASEGT. After removal of 6 bases from V and 6 bases from J, the junction contained 11 bases not matched to a gene. CDR3 DNA sequence: TGTGCCAGCAGCCAACTCTTACAGGGGGCGGATGGCTACACCTTC. This translates into CASSQLLQGADGYTF.

J is TRBJ2-5 and V is TRBV20-1; no reliable D call. Trimming shortened V by 0 bases and J by 2 bases, and 7 bases separated the two germline ends. The CDR3 extends over 13 amino acids. Per germline, CDR1 DFQATT and CDR2 SNEGSKA (reference sequence). The DNA for the CDR3 is TGCAGTGCTAGAGAGACGGGTCAAGAGACCCAGTACTTC. Translation: CSARETGQETQYF.

This clonotype has at least ten counts. V gene TRBV25-1 combines with J gene TRBJ1-3, with D unresolved. V lost 8 bases to trimming and J lost 7 bases, with 12 bases between them. The CDR3 sequence is 12 residues long. Germline V gene data show CDR1 as MGHDK and CDR2 as SYGVNS. The CDR3: CASQGRRNTIYF. In DNA form, the CDR3 reads TGTGCCAGCCAAGGGAGGAGGAACACCATATATTTT.

On this clonotype: Since a much larger clone is just one base distant, this may be a read error. This sequence joins TRBV7-9 and TRBJ2-4; D is undetermined. The germline CDR1 and CDR2 sequences are SEHNR and FQNEAQ (reference sequence). CDR3 length: 13 residues. V lost 2 bases, J lost 3 bases, and 5 bases lay in between. CDR3: CASSLSVKNIQYF. Written as DNA, the CDR3 is TGTGCCAGCAGCTTAAGTGTCAAAAACATTCAGTACTTC.

The chain employs TRBV3-1 and TRBJ2-7; TRBD2 aligns across 7 bases. Losses at the gene ends were 5 bases for V and 2 bases for J; bases not matched to a gene: 9. Germline lookup yields CDR1 LGHDT and CDR2 YNNKEL (reference sequence). The CDR3 is 15 amino acids. The CDR3 reads CASSEAVRGTYEQYF. The CDR3 bases are TGTGCCAGCAGCGAAGCGGTGCGGGGGACCTACGAGCAGTACTTC.

This clonotype has more than one count but fewer than ten. The J gene is TRBJ1-2, the V gene TRBV10-3; 7 positions match TRBD1. The CDR3 sequence is 14 residues long. CDR1 and CDR2 from the germline V gene are ENHRY and SYGVKD. J lost 3 bases, V lost 0 bases, and 1 base had no gene match. DNA of the CDR3: TGTGCCATCAGTGAGTCCACAGGGGACTATGGCTACACCTTC. Protein product: CAISESTGDYGYTF.

This clonotype was seen at least ten times. The chain recombines TRBV24-1 with TRBJ2-1; TRBD2 aligns across 10 bases. V lost 3 bases and J lost 6; bases outside the gene matches: 4. The CDR3 has 15 amino acids. Germline V CDR1 and CDR2: KGHDR, SFDVKD. The DNA of the CDR3 is TGTGCCACCAGTGATCAAGCTAGCGGGGGCAATGAGCAGTTCTTC. This codes for CATSDQASGGNEQFF.

This clonotype came up many times. The gene calls are TRBV6-4 and TRBJ2-1, with 9 bases identical to TRBD2. The V segment lost 3 bases and the J segment 4 bases; nucleotides outside the gene matches: 7. CDR3 length: 16 amino acids. Germline CDR1 MRHNA, CDR2 SNTAGT. The CDR3: CASSENSGSTYNEQFF. CDR3 sequence (DNA): TGTGCCAGCAGTGAGAATAGCGGGAGTACATACAATGAGCAGTTCTTC.

This clonotype occurred many times. This chain uses TRBV24-1 with TRBJ2-2, with a possible D match to TRBD2 (6 bases). The CDR3 consists of 16 residues. In germline, CDR1 is KGHDR, CDR2 SFDVKD. Trimming removed 5 bases from V and 0 bases from J, with 12 bases in between. CDR3 nucleotide sequence: TGTGCCACCAGTGTGGGGGGACGGACGAACACCGGGGAGCTGTTTTTT. As protein: CATSVGGRTNTGELFF.

This clonotype appeared a few times. J is TRBJ1-1 and V is TRBV5-1; weak D call: TRBD1 (5 bases). Per the germline V gene, CDR1 is SGHRS and CDR2 is YFSETQ. The CDR3 length is 15 residues. V shed 4 bases and J shed 0 bases, with 13 bases lying between them. CDR3 nucleotides: TGCGCCAGCAGCGGGGGGGGACCCATGAACACTGAAGCTTTCTTT. This encodes CASSGGGPMNTEAFF.

The rearrangement links TRBV12-3 or TRBV12-4 to TRBJ1-3; D is unresolved. The CDR3 loop spans 15 amino acids. Trimming left V 5 bases short and J 0 bases short, with 11 bases between. The CDR3 protein is CASSPSQNSGNTIYF. In DNA form, the CDR3 reads TGTGCCAGCAGTCCCAGTCAGAACTCTGGAAACACCATATATTTT.

The CDR3 DNA sequence: TGTGCCAGCAGCTTATTAGCCGGACAGAACACCGGGGAGCTGTTTTTT. Translated: CASSLLAGQNTGELFF. The chain recombines TRBV7-6 with TRBJ2-2; D might be TRBD1 (5 bases). The CDR3 length is 16 residues. The germline V gene encodes CDR1 SGHVS and CDR2 FNYEAQ. V lost 2 bases and J 1 base, leaving 11 bases between the germline ends.

With respect to this clonotype: One end of the junction does not line up with germline, which may come from a read error. The V call is TRBV10-3, the J call TRBJ2-1; TRBD2 aligns across 9 bases. In germline, CDR1 is ENHRY, CDR2 SYGVKD. This CDR3 region has 12 residues. The CDR3, as DNA: TGTACCATCAGCAGCGGGGGGAATGAGCAGTTCTTC. It yields the protein CTISSGGNEQFF.

The chain links TRBV20-1 to TRBJ2-7, with 12 bases that match TRBD2. After removal of 4 bases from V and 2 bases from J, the junction contained 9 bases not matched to a gene. The CDR3 loop spans 16 amino acids. Germline V CDR1 and CDR2: DFQATT, SNEGSKA (reference sequence). CDR3 region: CSAIGSGLAGTYEQYV. The CDR3 nucleotides read TGCAGTGCTATCGGGAGTGGACTAGCGGGAACCTACGAGCAGTACGTC.

The table lists this clonotype with many counts. This chain uses TRBV3-1 with TRBJ2-1; 11 bases fit TRBD2. J was trimmed by 5 bases and V by 4 bases; bases with no gene match: 13. CDR1 and CDR2 (germline): LGHDT, YNNKEL (reference sequence). The CDR3 loop spans 18 amino acids. CDR3 nucleotide sequence: TGTGCCAGCAGCCGTACTAGCGGGAGTTCCCTCGCGAACAATGAGCAGTTCTTC. Protein sequence: CASSRTSGSSLANNEQFF.

This clonotype was seen a handful of times. The genes are TRBV12-5 and TRBJ1-1, with D unclear. This CDR3 comprises 13 residues. Germline values: CDR1 LGHNT, CDR2 FRNRAP. Trimming took 1 base from V and 1 from J, leaving 4 bases between them. For the CDR3, the DNA is TGTGCTAGTGGTTTGGGGGGGAACACTGAAGCTTTCTTT. As protein: CASGLGGNTEAFF.

This clonotype has only a few counts. This chain joins TRBV5-1 and TRBJ2-3; 8 bases are shared with TRBD2. The length of the CDR3 is 15 residues. Germline V lookup: CDR1 SGHRS, CDR2 YFSETQ. Trimming cost V 2 bases and J 2 bases; bases outside gene matches: 4. The DNA of the CDR3 is TGCGCCAGCAGCTTAGCGGGAGTGGCCACAGATACGCAGTATTTT. It translates to CASSLAGVATDTQYF. Drawing the rest from reference TRBV5-1 and TRBJ2-3, the complete variable domain is KAGVTQTPRYLIKTRGQQVTLSCSPISGHRSVSWYQQTPGQGLQFLFEYFSETQRNKGNFPGRFSGRQFSNSRSEMNVSTLELGDSALYLCASSLAGVATDTQYFGPGTRLTVL.

On this clonotype: A much larger clonotype is one base distant, so this may be a read error. The chain uses TRBV9 and TRBJ2-5; tentative D call: TRBD1 (5 bases). CDR3 length: 15 amino acids. V lost 2 bases and J 4 bases, leaving 15 bases between the germline ends. CDR1 SGDLS and CDR2 YYNGEE come from the germline V gene. DNA for the CDR3: TGTGCCAGCAGCGTGTCAGGGTCCCAGGGAGAGACCCAGTACTTC. Translation gives CASSVSGSQGETQYF.

In its sample, this clonotype was seen many times. The V gene is TRBV29-1, the J gene TRBJ1-2; D remains unclear. Per germline, CDR1 SQVTM and CDR2 ANQGSEA. V lost 0 bases to trimming and J lost 6 bases, with 11 bases between them. The CDR3 is 13 residues long. The CDR3 loop is CSVEDRFEHGYTF. The CDR3 region has the DNA TGCAGCGTTGAAGATCGTTTCGAGCATGGCTACACCTTC.

Ten or more counts support this clonotype. This chain's CDR3 is CASSVEGIYEQFF. The CDR3 nucleotides are TGTGCCAGCAGCGTAGAGGGGATTTATGAGCAGTTCTTC. V and J are TRBV9 and TRBJ2-1; the D gene is possibly TRBD1 (5 bases). Germline CDR1 reads SGDLS; CDR2 reads YYNGEE. This CDR3 comprises 13 residues. Trimming took off 0 bases at V and 8 bases at J, with 9 bases between the two ends.

This clonotype was counted ten times or more. CDR3 residues: CATSRDRGNTIYF. CDR3 nucleotide sequence: TGTGCCACCAGCAGAGATCGGGGAAACACCATATATTTT. This chain links TRBV15 with TRBJ1-3; D is unresolved. The CDR3 is 13 amino acids. The germline CDR1 and CDR2 sequences are LNHNV and YYDKDF (reference sequence). V lost 0 bases to trimming and J lost 4 bases, with 4 bases between them. Complete variable domain (other parts from reference TRBV15 and TRBJ1-3): DAMVIQNPRYQVTQFGKPVTLSCSQTLNHNVMYWYQQKSSQAPKLLFHYYDKDFNNEADTPDNFQSRRPNTSFCFLDIRSPGLGDTAMYLCATSRDRGNTIYFGEGSWLTVV.

This clonotype was detected many times. The gene calls are TRBV15 and TRBJ2-3; D may be TRBD1 or TRBD2 (6 bases each). Looked up from germline, CDR1 is LNHNV and CDR2 is YYDKDF (reference sequence). V was cut by 0 bases and J by 5 bases, with 12 bases left in between. The CDR3 has 15 amino acids. CDR3 amino acids: CATSRDRTAGDTQYF. The CDR3 DNA reads as TGTGCCACCAGCAGAGACCGGACAGCGGGAGATACGCAGTATTTT. The full variable domain, in which reference TRBV15 and TRBJ2-3 provide the parts outside the CDR3, is DAMVIQNPRYQVTQFGKPVTLSCSQTLNHNVMYWYQQKSSQAPKLLFHYYDKDFNNEADTPDNFQSRRPNTSFCFLDIRSPGLGDTAMYLCATSRDRTAGDTQYFGPGTRLTVL.

This clonotype was counted many times. The chain uses TRBV12-3 or TRBV12-4 and TRBJ1-1; D is unclear. V was cut by 2 bases and J by 1 base, with 11 bases left in between. This CDR3 contains 15 residues. CDR3: CASSLYESPNTEAFF. The CDR3 nucleotides read TGTGCCAGCAGTTTATACGAGAGCCCGAACACTGAAGCTTTCTTT.

This clonotype was seen more than once but under ten times. The CDR3: CSVRTSGGPHYTGELFF. The DNA of the CDR3 is TGCAGCGTCCGGACTAGCGGGGGGCCCCACTACACCGGGGAGCTGTTTTTT. The chain uses TRBV29-1 and TRBJ2-2; 14 positions match TRBD2. The V segment lost 6 bases and the J segment 3 bases; nucleotides outside the gene matches: 9. Germline V CDR1 and CDR2: SQVTM, ANQGSEA. This CDR3 has 17 amino acids.

This clonotype showed up just a few times. V and J are TRBV11-2 and TRBJ1-4; tentative D call: TRBD1 (6 bases). The CDR3 consists of 16 residues. Germline V CDR1 and CDR2: SGHAT, FQNNGV. The V end lost 5 bases, the J end lost 2 bases, and 15 bases lay between the germline ends. The DNA of the CDR3 is TGTGCCAGCAGCCAATCTATGGGGGGCACTAATGAAAAACTGTTTTTT. Residues: CASSQSMGGTNEKLFF.